This entry lists 3 T cell receptor beta chains sequenced from one sample in a study of shared clonotypes between healthy human individuals. Sequencing used immunoSEQ multiplex PCR; TCRdb keeps in-frame clones, though not all of them. The sample carries hundreds of thousands of clones, around three quarters recorded once. Specimen: PBMCs. The receptor source for this set is a woman in her forties in good health. Some clones in this sample may be carry-over from other donors' samples.

The chain employs TRBV30 and TRBJ2-7; 13 bases are a match to TRBD2. Losses at the gene ends were 2 bases for V and 1 base for J; bases not matched to a gene: 8. The CDR3 runs to 17 residues. Germline CDR1 reads GTSNPN; CDR2 reads SVGIG (reference sequence). CDR3 DNA sequence: TGTGCCTGGAGTACTGGACTAGCGGGAGTACGGTCCTACGAGCAGTACTTC. Amino acids: CAWSTGLAGVRSYEQYF.

There are a few counts of this clone. This may be a read error: a much more frequent sequence differs by one nucleotide. V is TRBV7-2 and J is TRBJ2-7; D uncertain. Germline lookup yields CDR1 SGHTA and CDR2 FQGNSA. The CDR3 totals 11 residues. Between the trimmed V and J ends, which lost 4 bases and 3 bases, there was a span of 4 bases. CDR3 nucleotide sequence: TGTGCCAGCAGCTCCTACTACGAGCAGTACTTC. Its protein product is CASSSYYEQYF.

This clone was seen a few times. A far larger clone is only one base removed, so a read error is likely. Other nucleotide sequences in the sample specify the same CDR3. The rearrangement links TRBV6-1 to TRBJ2-2; D is unclear. Germline values: CDR1 MNHNS, CDR2 SASEGT. This CDR3 is built from 14 residues. The ends were cut back, 1 base at V and 5 bases at J, with 8 bases in the middle. In DNA, the CDR3 is TGTGCCAGCAGTGAAGTTGCGGATACCGGGGAGCTGTTTTTT. The encoded protein is CASSEVADTGELFF.